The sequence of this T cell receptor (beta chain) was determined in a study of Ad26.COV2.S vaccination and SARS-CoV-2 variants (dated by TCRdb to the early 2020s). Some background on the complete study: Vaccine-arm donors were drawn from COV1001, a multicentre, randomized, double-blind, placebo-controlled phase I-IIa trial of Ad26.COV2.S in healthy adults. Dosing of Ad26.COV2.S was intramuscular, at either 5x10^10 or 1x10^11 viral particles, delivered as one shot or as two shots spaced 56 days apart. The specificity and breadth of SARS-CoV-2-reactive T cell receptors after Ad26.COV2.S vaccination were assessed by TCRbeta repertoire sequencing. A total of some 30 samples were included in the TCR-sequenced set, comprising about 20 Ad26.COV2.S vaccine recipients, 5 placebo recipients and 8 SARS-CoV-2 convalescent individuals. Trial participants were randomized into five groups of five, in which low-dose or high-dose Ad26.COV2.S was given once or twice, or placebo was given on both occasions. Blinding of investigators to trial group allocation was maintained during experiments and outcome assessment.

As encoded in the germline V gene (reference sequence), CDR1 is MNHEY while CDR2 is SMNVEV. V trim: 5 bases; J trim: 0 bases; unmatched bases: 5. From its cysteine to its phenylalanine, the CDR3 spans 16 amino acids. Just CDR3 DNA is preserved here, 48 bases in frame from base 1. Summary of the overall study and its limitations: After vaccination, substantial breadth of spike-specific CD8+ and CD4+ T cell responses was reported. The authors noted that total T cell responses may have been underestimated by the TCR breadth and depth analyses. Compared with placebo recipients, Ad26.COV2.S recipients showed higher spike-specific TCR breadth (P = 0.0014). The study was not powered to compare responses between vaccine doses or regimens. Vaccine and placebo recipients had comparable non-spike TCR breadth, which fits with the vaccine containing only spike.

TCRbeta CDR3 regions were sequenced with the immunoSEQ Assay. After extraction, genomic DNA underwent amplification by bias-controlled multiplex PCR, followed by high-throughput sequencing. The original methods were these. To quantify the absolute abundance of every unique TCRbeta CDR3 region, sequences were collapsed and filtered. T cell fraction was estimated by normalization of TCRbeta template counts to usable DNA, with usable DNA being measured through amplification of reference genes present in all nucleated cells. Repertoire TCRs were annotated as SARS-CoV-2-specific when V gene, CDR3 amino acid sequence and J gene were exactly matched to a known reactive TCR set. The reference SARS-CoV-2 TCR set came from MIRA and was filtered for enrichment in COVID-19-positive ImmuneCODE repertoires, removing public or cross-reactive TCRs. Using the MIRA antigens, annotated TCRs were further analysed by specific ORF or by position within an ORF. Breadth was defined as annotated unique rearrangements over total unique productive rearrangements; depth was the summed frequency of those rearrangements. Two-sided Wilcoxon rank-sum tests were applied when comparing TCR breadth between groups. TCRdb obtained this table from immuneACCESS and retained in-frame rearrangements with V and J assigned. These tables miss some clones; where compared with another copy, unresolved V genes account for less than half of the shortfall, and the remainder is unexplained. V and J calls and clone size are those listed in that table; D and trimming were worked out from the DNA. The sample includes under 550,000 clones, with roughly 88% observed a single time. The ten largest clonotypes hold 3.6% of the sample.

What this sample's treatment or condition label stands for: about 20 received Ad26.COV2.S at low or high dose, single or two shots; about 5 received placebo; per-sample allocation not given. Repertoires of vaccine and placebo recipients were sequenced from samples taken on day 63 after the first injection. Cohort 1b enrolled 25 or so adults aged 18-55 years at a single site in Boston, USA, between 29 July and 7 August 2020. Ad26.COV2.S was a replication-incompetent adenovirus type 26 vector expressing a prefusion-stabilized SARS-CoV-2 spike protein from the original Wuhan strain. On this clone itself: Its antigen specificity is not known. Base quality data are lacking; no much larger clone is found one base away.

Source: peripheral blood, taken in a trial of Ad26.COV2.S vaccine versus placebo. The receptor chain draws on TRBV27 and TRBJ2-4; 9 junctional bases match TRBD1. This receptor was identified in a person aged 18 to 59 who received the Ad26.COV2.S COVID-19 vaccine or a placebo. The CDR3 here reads CASSRQGVKAKNIQYF. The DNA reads TGTGCCAGCAGTCGACAGGGGGTCAAAGCCAAAAACATTCAGTACTTC.